Following are 3 T cell receptor beta chains from one sample sequenced in a study of cytomegalovirus exposure and HLA in healthy donors. PCR used 60 Vbeta primers and 13 Jbeta primers. Libraries were prepared by immunoSEQ multiplex PCR; TCRdb keeps only in-frame clonotypes and omits some of them. This sample has some 170,000 clones, with 80% found just once. Source material: PBMCs. The source is a man between 18 and 29 years old in good health and CMV-seropositive.

The table lists this clone with a count of one. The chain joins TRBV6-1 to TRBJ1-2; 8 bases match TRBD1. V lost 7 bases and J lost 2; bases outside the gene matches: 3. The germline CDR1 and CDR2 sequences are MNHNS and SASEGT. CDR3 length equals 13 residues. CDR3 region: CASIRTGNYGYTF. CDR3 nucleotide sequence: TGTGCCAGCATTCGGACAGGGAACTATGGCTACACCTTC.

The chain is built from TRBV2 and TRBJ2-7, with TRBD2 matching over 9 bases. The CDR3 has 14 residues. From germline, CDR1 is SNHLY and CDR2 FYNNEI. V trimming: 6 bases; J trimming: 1 base; junction bases outside the gene matches: 4. Written as DNA, the CDR3 is TGTGCCAGCAGCCAAAGCGGGAGGTCCTACGAGCAGTACTTC. Amino acid sequence: CASSQSGRSYEQYF.

The rearrangement joins TRBV2 to TRBJ2-2; perhaps TRBD1 as D (6 bases). Looked up from germline, CDR1 is SNHLY and CDR2 is FYNNEI. V was shortened by 6 bases and J by 5 bases, with 13 bases between the two germline ends. This CDR3 is built from 14 residues. Written as DNA, the CDR3 is TGTGCCAGCAGGGGTACAGGGTTGACCGGGGAGCTGTTTTTT. Its protein is CASRGTGLTGELFF.